One and the same sample provided the 14 T cell receptor beta chains below, sequenced in a study of T cell changes during pregnancy in multiple sclerosis. The repertoire was sequenced with immunoSEQ multiplex PCR; TCRdb's copy has only in-frame clones and lacks some. The sample contains about 67,000 clones, approximately 91% of which appear only once. The sample was peripheral blood, taken in the second trimester of pregnancy. All receptors come from a female donor with multiple sclerosis, enrolled in a pregnancy study.

V is TRBV7-2 and J is TRBJ1-4; 7 bases align to TRBD1. The CDR3 spans 15 residues. Germline V gene lookup returns CDR1 SGHTA and CDR2 FQGNSA. The V segment lost 5 bases and the J segment 5 bases; nucleotides outside the gene matches: 8. The CDR3 is CASSRQTGKNEKLFF. CDR3 nucleotides: TGTGCCAGCAGCCGGCAGACAGGGAAAAATGAAAAACTGTTTTTT.

The count of this clone is one. CDR3 sequence: CASSLAGGGAYNEQFF. For the CDR3, the DNA is TGTGCCAGCAGCTTGGCTGGCGGGGGGGCCTACAATGAGCAGTTCTTC. The chain has TRBV5-4 and TRBJ2-1; 9 bases are shared with TRBD2. Germline assignment: CDR1 SGHNT and CDR2 YYREEE (reference sequence). The CDR3 runs to 16 residues. The ends lost 0 bases at V and 2 bases at J; junction bases unmatched: 3. The complete variable domain, with remaining parts taken from reference TRBV5-4 and TRBJ2-1, reads ETGVTQSPTHLIKTRGQQVTLRCSSQSGHNTVSWYQQALGQGPQFIFQYYREEENGRGNFPPRFSGLQFPNYSSELNVNALELDDSALYLCASSLAGGGAYNEQFFGPGTRLTVL.

The chain uses TRBV6-5 and TRBJ2-1, with 7 positions matching TRBD2. Trimming took 4 bases from V and 4 from J; bases not matched to a gene: 10. The CDR3 length is 16 residues. The germline V gene encodes CDR1 MNHEY and CDR2 SVGAGI. CDR3 coding DNA: TGTGCCAGCAGTTTATCGACTAGCCAGCATTACAATGAGCAGTTCTTC. This encodes CASSLSTSQHYNEQFF.

The chain links TRBV7-8 to TRBJ2-3; D perhaps matches TRBD2 (5 bases). CDR1 SGHVS and CDR2 FQNEAQ come from the germline V gene. This CDR3 comprises 13 residues. Trimming pared 1 base from V and 5 bases from J, leaving 7 bases between. The CDR3 is CASSLERKDTQYF. The CDR3 region has the DNA TGTGCCAGCAGCTTAGAGCGGAAAGATACGCAGTATTTT.

The chain employs TRBV19 and TRBJ1-1; weak D call: TRBD1 (5 bases). Germline V gives CDR1 LNHDA, CDR2 SQIVND (reference sequence). V was pared by 6 bases and J by 3 bases, with 11 bases between. The CDR3 spans 13 residues. For the CDR3, the DNA is TGTGCCAGTAGCCGGGGGGGGGACACTGAAGCTTTCTTT. Translating gives CASSRGGDTEAFF.

This sequence joins TRBV10-3 and TRBJ2-5; D may be TRBD1 (6 bases). The CDR3 is 13 amino acids. Germline CDR1 and CDR2: ENHRY and SYGVKD. Trimming cost V 2 bases and J 5 bases, with 9 bases left between them. The CDR3 DNA reads as TGTGCCATCAGTGAGCAGGGGACGGAGACCCAGTACTTC. Translating gives CAISEQGTETQYF.

The chain carries TRBV7-6 and TRBJ1-1, with a possible D match to TRBD1 (6 bases). Germline V gene data show CDR1 as SGHVS and CDR2 as FNYEAQ. V was clipped by 5 bases and J by 5 bases, with 15 bases between them. The CDR3 spans 14 residues. The CDR3 coding sequence is TGTGCCAGCAGCCCCAAACAGGGCTGGACTGAAGCTTTCTTT. It translates to CASSPKQGWTEAFF.

The chain couples TRBV19 to TRBJ2-7; 10 bases match TRBD2. The length of the CDR3 is 14 residues. CDR1 LNHDA and CDR2 SQIVND come from the germline V gene (reference sequence). V was clipped by 5 bases and J by 5 bases; unmatched bases: 6. CDR3: CASSSSSGSNEQYF. The CDR3 coding sequence is TGTGCCAGTAGTTCCTCTAGCGGGAGTAACGAGCAGTACTTC.

The CDR3 DNA follows: TGTGCCAGCAGTACCCACAGGCAGACCCAGTACTTC. The encoded protein is CASSTHRQTQYF. The gene calls are TRBV2 and TRBJ2-5; D may be TRBD1 (5 bases). Germline V gene data show CDR1 as SNHLY and CDR2 as FYNNEI. Trimming left V 5 bases short and J 6 bases short, with 10 bases between. There are 12 residues in the CDR3. Full variable domain (missing parts from reference TRBV2 and TRBJ2-5): EPEVTQTPSHQVTQMGQEVILRCVPISNHLYFYWYRQILGQKVEFLVSFYNNEISEKSEIFDDQFSVERPDGSNFTLKIRSTKLEDSAMYFCASSTHRQTQYFGPGTRLLVL.

This chain links TRBV5-6 with TRBJ2-7; 9 bases align to TRBD2. V lost 4 bases and J lost 6; bases outside the gene matches: 11. Germline loops: CDR1 SGHDT, CDR2 YYEEEE. The CDR3 spans 15 residues. The CDR3 nucleotides are TGTGCCAGCAGCAAGGGGGCGGGAGGGGGTCTCGAGCAGTACTTC. The encoded protein is CASSKGAGGGLEQYF.

The V call is TRBV9, the J call TRBJ1-2; a weak D match, TRBD1 (5 bases). This CDR3 contains 16 residues. V was clipped by 4 bases and J by 1 base, with 17 bases between them. Germline-derived CDR1 and CDR2 are SGDLS and YYNGEE. The CDR3 loop reads CASSLDIGGINYGYTF. The DNA of the CDR3 is TGTGCCAGCAGCCTAGACATCGGGGGGATTAACTATGGCTACACCTTC.

J is TRBJ1-4 and V is TRBV30, with 7 bases lining up with TRBD1. V lost 0 bases, J lost 9 bases, and 1 base stayed unmatched. Germline-derived CDR1 and CDR2 are GTSNPN and SVGIG (reference sequence). This CDR3 has 12 amino acids. CDR3: CAWSVQGQKLFF. CDR3 nucleotides: TGTGCCTGGAGTGTACAGGGGCAAAAACTGTTTTTT.

The chain joins TRBV30 to TRBJ1-2; TRBD1 matches at 8 bases. V lost 3 bases, J lost 8 bases, and 8 bases stayed unmatched. The CDR3 loop spans 13 amino acids. Germline lookup yields CDR1 GTSNPN and CDR2 SVGIG (reference sequence). Here the CDR3 reads CAWSDQGAGGYTF. The DNA of the CDR3 is TGTGCCTGGAGCGATCAGGGGGCAGGGGGCTACACCTTC.

The chain employs TRBV5-1 and TRBJ2-7; D is perhaps TRBD2 (5 bases). The germline CDR1 and CDR2 sequences are SGHRS and YFSETQ. V dropped 5 bases and J dropped 0 bases, with 12 bases sitting between them. The CDR3 runs to 14 residues. CDR3 bases: TGCGCCAGCAGAACGGACTCTGACTCCTACGAGCAGTACTTC. Amino acids: CASRTDSDSYEQYF.